This T cell receptor beta chain was documented in a study of cytomegalovirus exposure and HLA in healthy donors. Researchers ran the PCR with 60 Vbeta and 13 Jbeta primers. Using immunoSEQ multiplex PCR, the repertoire was profiled, and TCRdb retains in-frame clones only, with some absent. Found here are approximately 130,000 clones, about 77% of them singletons; the top ten hold 1% to 1.5%. V was pared by 3 bases and J by 7 bases, with 12 bases between. CDR1 is MDHEN and CDR2 is SYDVKM in the germline V gene. The CDR3 is 14 amino acids. Ten or more counts support this clone. The chain joins TRBV28 to TRBJ1-4, with unresolved D. The sequencing sample was made of PBMCs. This clonotype originated in a man in his forties or fifties in good health and CMV-seronegative. The CDR3 protein is CASSLQAIAEKLFF. CDR3 DNA sequence: TGTGCCAGCAGTTTGCAGGCGATTGCTGAAAAACTGTTTTTT.